This record looks at one T cell receptor beta chain sequence and its context. Its antigen is unknown. Base qualities are not at hand, and no much larger clone is one base apart. Donors were a few dozen systemically healthy Caucasian individuals from Russia aged about 6 to 100 years. Ten milliliters of peripheral blood were drawn from each donor into EDTA-treated Vacutainer tubes. Ficoll-Paque density-gradient centrifugation was used to isolate PBMCs, with at least 6.5 million per sample. Total RNA was extracted from PBMCs with Trizol reagent, with at least 6 micrograms obtained per sample. For every donor, an aliquot of PBMCs went through flow cytometry to measure the percentages of naive CD45RAhigh/CD27high T cells. The entry originates in a study of blood T cells in healthy people across ages (dated by TCRdb to the mid-2010s). As for the study more broadly: In model experiments, roughly one uniquely barcoded TCR beta cDNA molecule per two T cells was captured by template switching. To track age-related changes in TCR beta repertoire diversity, the study relied on deep sequencing normalized with unique cDNA molecular identifiers. The donors were divided into four age groups: young (average around 15 years), middle-aged (about 39), aged (about 60) and long-lived (roughly 82). To avoid experimental bias, donors of different ages were spread randomly across the sequencing lanes. The study analyzed two additional independent replicas of 1 million unique cDNA reads from the same blood draw for two donors, one aged 18 to 30 and one aged 80 or older. Findings and caveats that apply to the study as a whole: Conclusive comparison of naive and antigen-experienced compartments was prevented by the profiling of bulk unsorted PBMCs. Observed TCR beta diversity correlated strongly with the percentage of naive T cells measured by flow cytometry. Compared with the aged group, more naive CD4+ T cells, fewer expanded clones and increased TCR diversity were shown by the long-lived group, suggesting age selection. Because donor CMV infection status was unknown, age-related changes in expanded clonotypes were potentially confounded. Total diversity estimates from one million sequenced T cells were considered lower bounds and underestimates. Observed TCR beta diversity per million T cells fell roughly linearly with age, and a significant reduction was already apparent by age about 36.

The protocol used for the library was 5' RACE. The run used an Illumina HiSeq 2500. A second roughly 6 to 11 cycle PCR used a sample-barcoded 5' primer and a J-beta primer mix. Each TCR beta cDNA molecule received a unique molecular identifier from a template-switch 5' adaptor carrying 12 random nucleotides. Each sample yielded at least 3 million CDR3-containing paired-end reads. All of the RNA was converted into first-strand cDNA using the Mint cDNA synthesis kit, with a TRBC-specific oligonucleotide serving as the primer. Following uracil-DNA glycosylase treatment, all cDNA underwent a first 18-cycle PCR with the universal primers M1SS and BC2_uni_R. In the original analysis: Each sample was normalized by randomly selecting 1 million high-quality reads, each carrying a distinct molecular identifier. Instead of being binned into consensus sequences, reads that shared molecular identifiers were thrown out. MiTCR, run with a Q25 quality threshold and the strictest error-elimination algorithm, handled CDR3 identification, clonotype clustering and error correction. A nonparametric unseen species model with Euler transformation was used to estimate lower-bound total TCR beta diversity. TCRdb ran its own pipeline on the public reads, namely fastp trimming at Q25 and MiXCR clone calling, and kept in-frame beta chains. Each record represents a unique CDR3 protein, reported with the most common genes and DNA among its rows. V and J calls and clone size were set by TCRdb, not the authors. The sample table records about 570,000 distinct CDR3 sequences; about 26% of these occur just once. The ten largest clones represent approximately 18% of the sample.

The germline V gene encodes CDR1 SQVTM and CDR2 ANQGSEA. Between the V and J ends, shortened by 3 bases and 1 base respectively, the junction contains 12 bases. The CDR3 holds 14 amino acids from the cysteine to the phenylalanine. The kept DNA is CDR3 alone, 42 bases in frame from the first base. Recombination joined TRBV29-1 with TRBJ2-5; TRBD1 is possibly the D segment (5 matching bases). The sequenced sample consisted of blood. The clonotype was recovered from a woman aged 70 to 79 in good health. This receptor carries the CDR3 CSVEWGLSQETQYF. The nucleotides read TGCAGCGTTGAGTGGGGCCTAAGCCAAGAGACCCAGTACTTC.